The rows below give T cell receptor beta chains drawn from one sample of a study of T cells in Graves' hyperthyroidism and ophthalmopathy. TCRdb redid the calling of the multiplex PCR reads with MiXCR, one entry per CDR3 protein. Of 250,000 to 300,000 distinct CDR3 sequences listed, roughly an eighth are singletons. The sequencing input was blood. Every receptor here comes from a woman between 40 and 50 years old with Graves' hyperthyroidism. CDR3s include the opening cysteine and the closing phenylalanine or tryptophan. The D gene is left open where the match is weak. Some rows have no size entry. The others give once, few or many, or a class for an expanded clone.

. | . | TRBJ2-1 | TRBV27 | TGTGCCAGCAGTTATAGCGGATATTTTAGTGGCAATGAGCAGTTCTTC | CASSYSGYFSGNEQFF
. | many | TRBJ2-3 | TRBV7-2 | TGTGCCAGCAGCCCCCGGGACTCCGATCCGCAGTATTTT | CASSPRDSDPQYF
. | . | TRBJ1-2 | TRBV4-1 | TGCGCCAGCAGTCGCCGGGAGGCTGGGGGCTACACCTTC | CASSRREAGGYTF
TRBD2 | many | TRBJ2-1 | TRBV6-2/TRBV6-3 | TGTGCCAGCAGTCCTAGCGGGAGGAATGAGCAGTTCTTC | CASSPSGRNEQFF
TRBD1 | . | TRBJ2-4 | TRBV5-8 | TGTGCCAGTTCACCGGGACAGGGAAACCAAAACATTCAGTACTTC | CASSPGQGNQNIQYF
. | many | TRBJ1-1 | TRBV29-1 | TGCAGCGTTGGGGCACCTAACACTGAAGCTTTCTTT | CSVGAPNTEAFF
. | many | TRBJ2-2 | TRBV12-3/TRBV12-4 | TGTGCCAGCAGGTCGGGAGCGGTGGAGGACACCGGGGAGCTGTTTTTT | CASRSGAVEDTGELFF
. | many | TRBJ2-3 | TRBV7-8 | TGTGCCAGCAGCTTAGCGAGAGGAAGCACAGATACGCAGTATTTT | CASSLARGSTDTQYF
. | . | TRBJ2-7 | TRBV27 | TGTGCCAGCAGTTCTTCCGTCGAGCAGTACTTC | CASSSSVEQYF
. | many | TRBJ2-5 | TRBV15 | TGTGCCACCAGCAGAGGGAATCTAGCGCGCGAAGAGACCCAGTACTTC | CATSRGNLAREETQYF
TRBD1 | few | TRBJ2-7 | TRBV6-4 | TGTGCCAGCACGGAAGAATACAGGGGGAAGAGCTCCTACGAGCAGTACTTC | CASTEEYRGKSSYEQYF
. | few | TRBJ1-6 | TRBV9 | TGTGCCAGCAGCGAGAGCGAATATAATTCACCCCTCCACTTT | CASSESEYNSPLHF
. | many | TRBJ1-2 | TRBV10-3 | TGTGCCATCAGAGACGGCACTAACTATGGCTACACCTTC | CAIRDGTNYGYTF
. | many | TRBJ1-4 | TRBV20-1 | TGCAGTGCTATCCACAGGACTAATGAAAAACTGTTTTTT | CSAIHRTNEKLFF
. | . | TRBJ1-6 | TRBV7-9 | TGTGCCAGCAGCTTACGTGATTCACCCCTCCACTTT | CASSLRDSPLHF
. | . | TRBJ2-3 | TRBV28 | TGTGCCAGCAGCCGACAACAGACCCACACAGATACGCAGTATTTT | CASSRQQTHTDTQYF
TRBD2 | many | TRBJ2-5 | TRBV7-2 | TGTGCCAGCAGAGCTAGCGGGCAAGAGACCCAGTACTTC | CASRASGQETQYF
. | many | TRBJ2-1 | TRBV6-2/TRBV6-3 | TGTGCCAGCAGTTTGGGGCAGTGGGGCAATGAGCAGTTCTTC | CASSLGQWGNEQFF
. | many | TRBJ1-5 | TRBV12-3/TRBV12-4 | TGTGCCAGCAGTTTAGGGGGGTACAATCAGCCCCAGCATTTT | CASSLGGYNQPQHF
TRBD1 | many | TRBJ1-2 | TRBV20-1 | TGCAGTGCCACAGGGGGGGCGCATGGCTACACCTTC | CSATGGAHGYTF
. | . | TRBJ2-1 | TRBV18 | TGTGCCAGCTCACCACTTCTATCGGGAGAGGTTGAGCAGTTCTTC | CASSPLLSGEVEQFF
TRBD1 | many | TRBJ2-6 | TRBV28 | TGTGCCAGCACCCAGGGGGCTCCCGGGGCCAACGTCCTGACTTTC | CASTQGAPGANVLTF
TRBD1 | many | TRBJ1-6 | TRBV7-4 | TGTGCCAGCAGCTTAGTAAGAGACAGGGTCGGCTCACCCCTCCACTTT | CASSLVRDRVGSPLHF
. | . | TRBJ1-4 | TRBV6-1 | TGTGCCAGCAGTGTCAATGGGGCCCTAAATGAAAAACTGTTTTTT | CASSVNGALNEKLFF
TRBD2 | many | TRBJ2-1 | TRBV12-3/TRBV12-4 | TGTGCCAGCGGTGAGGGACTAGCGGGAGTCCGCTCCTACAATGAGCAGTTCTTC | CASGEGLAGVRSYNEQFF
. | . | TRBJ2-3 | TRBV5-1 | TGCGACACCCGGGACAGTGGGGGGACAGATACGCAGTATTTT | CDTRDSGGTDTQYF
TRBD2 | few | TRBJ2-7 | TRBV28 | TGTGCCACCTGGGCCGGCGGGAGGACTGGCGAGCAGTACTTC | CATWAGGRTGEQYF
TRBD1 | many | TRBJ2-5 | TRBV9 | TGTGCCAGCAGCCTCACAGGGGGCGAAGAGACCCAGTACTTC | CASSLTGGEETQYF
. | . | TRBJ1-5 | TRBV7-9 | TGTGCCAGCAGCCATATACAGGGAGACCTTGGAAGCAATCAGCCCCAGCATTTT | CASSHIQGDLGSNQPQHF
. | few | TRBJ2-3 | TRBV10-3 | TGTGCCATCAGCCGAACGGGAACTAACACAGATACGCAGTATTTT | CAISRTGTNTDTQYF
. | many | TRBJ1-2 | TRBV3-1 | TGTGCCAGCAGCCAAGAGCGATCTGGCTACACCTTC | CASSQERSGYTF
TRBD1 | . | TRBJ1-2 | TRBV12-3/TRBV12-4 | TGTGCCAGCAGCAACCGGGACAGGGGGCTGGCCGATGGCTACACCTTC | CASSNRDRGLADGYTF
. | . | TRBJ2-3 | TRBV5-6 | TGTGCCAGCAGCCCATTTTGGCGGACAACTAGCACAGATACGCAGTATTTT | CASSPFWRTTSTDTQYF
TRBD2 | many | TRBJ2-1 | TRBV24-1 | TGTGCCACCAGCGTTTCCCTAGCGGGAGTATCAAATGAGCAGTTCTTC | CATSVSLAGVSNEQFF
. | . | TRBJ1-6 | TRBV19 | TGTGCCAGTAGTATGGGCAGATATTCACCCCTCCACTTT | CASSMGRYSPLHF
TRBD2 | many | TRBJ2-1 | TRBV7-8 | TGTGCCAGCAGCTTATTTGCGGGAGTCTTCTACAATGAGCAGTTCTTC | CASSLFAGVFYNEQFF
TRBD2 | many | TRBJ2-1 | TRBV6-1 | TGTGCCAGCAGTAAGCTAGCGGGAATCGTTCATGAGCAGTTCTTC | CASSKLAGIVHEQFF
. | many | TRBJ1-1 | TRBV28 | TGTGCCAGCAGTTTAGGCCCGGGACTGAACACTGAAGCTTTCTTT | CASSLGPGLNTEAFF
TRBD1 | many | TRBJ2-4 | TRBV2 | TGTGCCAGCAGAGAGGACAGGGCAGCCAAAAACATTCAGTACTTC | CASREDRAAKNIQYF
. | many | TRBJ2-6 | TRBV28 | TGTGCCAGCAGTAGGAGAAACCCAAACGTCCTGACTTTC | CASSRRNPNVLTF
. | few | TRBJ1-1 | TRBV2 | TGTGCCAGCAGTGACGGAATCATGAACACTGAAGCTTTCTTT | CASSDGIMNTEAFF
. | many | TRBJ1-6 | TRBV28 | TGTGCCAGCAGTTTGCGTTTAAGGCATTCACCCCTCCACTTT | CASSLRLRHSPLHF
. | many | TRBJ2-5 | TRBV6-5 | TGTGCCAGCAGTTACCCCGCAGGCCTCAAGGCGAAGACCCAGTACTTC | CASSYPAGLKAKTQYF
TRBD2 | . | TRBJ2-7 | TRBV7-2 | TGTGCCAGCAGCTTCTTATCCTTGCGGGAGGAATCCTACGAGCAGTACTTC | CASSFLSLREESYEQYF
. | few | TRBJ2-7 | TRBV2 | TGTGCCAGCAGTGAATCGGCAGGTCTTGGAAAGCAGTACTTC | CASSESAGLGKQYF
. | few | TRBJ2-3 | TRBV5-5 | TGTGCCAGACGGGAGATAGGGACAGATACGCAGTATTTT | CARREIGTDTQYF
TRBD2 | few | TRBJ2-2 | TRBV4-2 | TGTGCCAGCAGCCAAGAAATAGCGGGGGCGAACACCGGGGAGCTGTTTTTT | CASSQEIAGANTGELFF
TRBD2 | many | TRBJ2-7 | TRBV12-3/TRBV12-4 | TGTGCCAGCAGTTCCCAGATTACTAGCGGACCCTCCTACGAGCAGTACTTC | CASSSQITSGPSYEQYF
TRBD1 | few | TRBJ1-5 | TRBV12-3/TRBV12-4 | TGTGCCACCAGGACAGGGTCCAATCAGCCCCAGCATTTT | CATRTGSNQPQHF
. | many | TRBJ1-5 | TRBV3-1 | TGTGCCAGCAGCCAAGGATATATTAATCAGCCCCAGCATTTT | CASSQGYINQPQHF
TRBD2 | . | TRBJ2-7 | TRBV10-3 | TGTGCCATCAGTGAGGGACTAGGGCCCTACGAGCAGTACTTC | CAISEGLGPYEQYF
TRBD2 | many | TRBJ2-7 | TRBV15 | TGTGCCACCAGCGGGGGACTAGCGGGAGCGGACGAGCAGTACTTC | CATSGGLAGADEQYF
. | . | TRBJ2-7 | TRBV29-1 | TGCAGCGTTGGCAGAGTACAGGGCTACGAGCAGTACTTC | CSVGRVQGYEQYF
. | . | TRBJ2-1 | TRBV27 | TGTGCCAGCAGTTCCGAGTCTAGCGACTACAATGAGCAGTTCTTC | CASSSESSDYNEQFF